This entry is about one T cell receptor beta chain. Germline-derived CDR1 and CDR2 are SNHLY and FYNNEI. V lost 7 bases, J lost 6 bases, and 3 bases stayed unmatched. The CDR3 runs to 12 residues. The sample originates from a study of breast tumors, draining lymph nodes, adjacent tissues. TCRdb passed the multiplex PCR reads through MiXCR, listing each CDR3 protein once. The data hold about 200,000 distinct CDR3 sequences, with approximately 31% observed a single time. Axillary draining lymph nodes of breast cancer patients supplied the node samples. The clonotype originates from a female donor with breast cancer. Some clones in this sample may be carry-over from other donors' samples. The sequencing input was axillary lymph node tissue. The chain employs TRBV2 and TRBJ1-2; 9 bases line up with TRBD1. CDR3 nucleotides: TGTGCCAGCATGGGACAGGGAGATGGCTACACCTTC. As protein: CASMGQGDGYTF.